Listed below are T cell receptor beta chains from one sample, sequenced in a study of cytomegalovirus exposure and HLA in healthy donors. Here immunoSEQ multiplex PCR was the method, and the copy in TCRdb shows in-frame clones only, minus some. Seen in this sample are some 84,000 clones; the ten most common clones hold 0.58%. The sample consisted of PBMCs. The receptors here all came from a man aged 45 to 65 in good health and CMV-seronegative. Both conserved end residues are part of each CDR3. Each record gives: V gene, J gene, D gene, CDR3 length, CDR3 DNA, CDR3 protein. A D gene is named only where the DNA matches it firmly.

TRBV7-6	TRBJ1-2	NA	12	TGTGCCAGCCATGATGACAGCTATGGCTACACCTTC	CASHDDSYGYTF
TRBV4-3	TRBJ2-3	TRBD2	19	TGCGCCAGCAGCCAAGAGTGGGGGACTAGCGGGGTGGGAACAGATACGCAGTATTTT	CASSQEWGTSGVGTDTQYF
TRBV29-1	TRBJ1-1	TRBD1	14	TGCAGTGTTAAAAAGGGGGCTGGGGACACTGAAGCTTTCTTT	CSVKKGAGDTEAFF
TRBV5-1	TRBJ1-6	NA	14	TGCGCCAGCAGCTTACAGGGAGTCAGTTCACCCCTCCACTTT	CASSLQGVSSPLHF
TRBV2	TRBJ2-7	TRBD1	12	TGTGCCAGCAAAAGGACAGGTTCCGAGCAGTACTTC	CASKRTGSEQYF
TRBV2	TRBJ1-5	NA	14	TGTGCCAGCAGTGTATTATATAGCAATCAGCCCCAGCATTTT	CASSVLYSNQPQHF
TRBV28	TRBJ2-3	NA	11	TGTGCCAGCAAATCCGGACAGACGCAGTATTTT	CASKSGQTQYF
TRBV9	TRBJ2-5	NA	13	TGTGCCAGCAGCGTAGGCGGGGCCGGGGACCAGTACTTC	CASSVGGAGDQYF
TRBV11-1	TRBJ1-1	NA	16	TGTGCCAGCAGCTTAGGACAGCGTATCATGAACACTGAAGCTTTCTTT	CASSLGQRIMNTEAFF
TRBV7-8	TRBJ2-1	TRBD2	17	TGTGCCAGCAGCTCCTACCAGACTAGCGGGGCGTCCAATGAGCAGTTCTTC	CASSSYQTSGASNEQFF
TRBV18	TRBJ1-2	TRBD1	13	TGTGCCAGCTCAGACGACAGGGACTATGGCTACACCTTC	CASSDDRDYGYTF
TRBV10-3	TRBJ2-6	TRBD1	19	TGTGCCATCAGTGAGTCGCCGGGACAGGGTTTATCTGGGGCCAACGTCCTGACTTTC	CAISESPGQGLSGANVLTF
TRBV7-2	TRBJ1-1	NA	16	TGTGCCAGCAGCCCTATGAACCCAGCGTTGAACACTGAAGCTTTCTTT	CASSPMNPALNTEAFF
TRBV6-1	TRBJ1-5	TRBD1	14	TGTGCCAGCAGCGGACAGGGGAGCAATCAGCCCCAGCATTTT	CASSGQGSNQPQHF
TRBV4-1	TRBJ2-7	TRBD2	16	TGCGCCAGCAGCCCCCGATACGCGGGGGGTCCCTACGAGCAGTACTTC	CASSPRYAGGPYEQYF
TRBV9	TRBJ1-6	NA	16	TGTGCCAGCAGCGTAGGGAGGAGGGGAAGTAATTCACCCCTCCACTTT	CASSVGRRGSNSPLHF
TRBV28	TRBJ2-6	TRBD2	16	TGTGCCAGCAGCGCTGGACTAGCAGTTGGGGCCAACGTCCTGACTTTC	CASSAGLAVGANVLTF
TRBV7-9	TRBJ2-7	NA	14	TGTGCCAGCAGCTCAGACAGCCTAGCCTACGAGCAGTACTTC	CASSSDSLAYEQYF
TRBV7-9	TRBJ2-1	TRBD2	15	TGTGCCAGCAGCCGAACCGGGACTAGTAACAATGAGCAGTTCTTC	CASSRTGTSNNEQFF
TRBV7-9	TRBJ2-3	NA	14	TGTGCCAGCAGCTTTTTGCGGGTGGGAGATACGCAGTATTTT	CASSFLRVGDTQYF
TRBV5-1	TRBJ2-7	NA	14	TGCGCCAGCAGCCTCCCGGACGGACACGACGAGCAGTACTTC	CASSLPDGHDEQYF
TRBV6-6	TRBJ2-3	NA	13	TGTGCCAGCAGTGGGCGGGGCCGCGATACGCAGTATTTT	CASSGRGRDTQYF
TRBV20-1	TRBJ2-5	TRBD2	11	TGCAGTGCTGCGGGGGGAAAGACCCAGTACTTC	CSAAGGKTQYF
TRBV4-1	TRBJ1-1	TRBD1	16	TGCGCCAGCAGCCAAGACCACCGGACAGGGTGGACTGAAGCTTTCTTT	CASSQDHRTGWTEAFF
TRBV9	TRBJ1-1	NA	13	TGTGCCAGCGGAGGCAGTATGAACACTGAAGCTTTCTTT	CASGGSMNTEAFF
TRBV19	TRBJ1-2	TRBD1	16	TGTGCCAGTAGTCGCTCTCGACAGGGTCGGGACTATGGCTACACCTTC	CASSRSRQGRDYGYTF
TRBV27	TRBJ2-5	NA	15	TGTGCCAGCAGTTCCGACTGGGAGAGCCAAGAGACCCAGTACTTC	CASSSDWESQETQYF
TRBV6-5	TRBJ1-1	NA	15	TGTGCCAGCAGTTACCTCACATGGGGCAACACTGAAGCTTTCTTT	CASSYLTWGNTEAFF
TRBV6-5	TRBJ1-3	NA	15	TGTGCCAGCAGTTACTCCGGGGGATCTGGAAACACCATATATTTT	CASSYSGGSGNTIYF
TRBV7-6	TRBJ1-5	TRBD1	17	TGTGCCAGCAGCGATCTCGAACAGGGGGCCGGCAATCAGCCCCAGCATTTT	CASSDLEQGAGNQPQHF
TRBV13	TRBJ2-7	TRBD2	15	TGTGCCAGCAGCTTAGGGAGCGGGGGTCAGTACGAGCAGTACTTC	CASSLGSGGQYEQYF
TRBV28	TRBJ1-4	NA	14	TGTGCCAGCAGTCCGACAGCTCCTAATGAAAAACTGTTTTTT	CASSPTAPNEKLFF
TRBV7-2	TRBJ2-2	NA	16	TGTGCCAGCAGCTTATTTGTCTCGCAAGCCACCGGGGAGCTGTTTTTT	CASSLFVSQATGELFF
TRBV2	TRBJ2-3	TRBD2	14	TGTGCCAGCAATGGACTAGCGTTCACAGATACGCAGTATTTT	CASNGLAFTDTQYF
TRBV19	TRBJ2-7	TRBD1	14	TGTGCCAGTAGACCCGGGACAGGGGTCCACGAGCAGTACTTC	CASRPGTGVHEQYF
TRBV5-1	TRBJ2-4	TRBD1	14	TGCGCCAGCAGCCAGGGGGATTACAAAAACATTCAGTACTTC	CASSQGDYKNIQYF
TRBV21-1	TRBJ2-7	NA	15	TGTGCCAGCAGCAAAGTGGCGACAGAAAGCTACGAGCAGTACTTC	CASSKVATESYEQYF